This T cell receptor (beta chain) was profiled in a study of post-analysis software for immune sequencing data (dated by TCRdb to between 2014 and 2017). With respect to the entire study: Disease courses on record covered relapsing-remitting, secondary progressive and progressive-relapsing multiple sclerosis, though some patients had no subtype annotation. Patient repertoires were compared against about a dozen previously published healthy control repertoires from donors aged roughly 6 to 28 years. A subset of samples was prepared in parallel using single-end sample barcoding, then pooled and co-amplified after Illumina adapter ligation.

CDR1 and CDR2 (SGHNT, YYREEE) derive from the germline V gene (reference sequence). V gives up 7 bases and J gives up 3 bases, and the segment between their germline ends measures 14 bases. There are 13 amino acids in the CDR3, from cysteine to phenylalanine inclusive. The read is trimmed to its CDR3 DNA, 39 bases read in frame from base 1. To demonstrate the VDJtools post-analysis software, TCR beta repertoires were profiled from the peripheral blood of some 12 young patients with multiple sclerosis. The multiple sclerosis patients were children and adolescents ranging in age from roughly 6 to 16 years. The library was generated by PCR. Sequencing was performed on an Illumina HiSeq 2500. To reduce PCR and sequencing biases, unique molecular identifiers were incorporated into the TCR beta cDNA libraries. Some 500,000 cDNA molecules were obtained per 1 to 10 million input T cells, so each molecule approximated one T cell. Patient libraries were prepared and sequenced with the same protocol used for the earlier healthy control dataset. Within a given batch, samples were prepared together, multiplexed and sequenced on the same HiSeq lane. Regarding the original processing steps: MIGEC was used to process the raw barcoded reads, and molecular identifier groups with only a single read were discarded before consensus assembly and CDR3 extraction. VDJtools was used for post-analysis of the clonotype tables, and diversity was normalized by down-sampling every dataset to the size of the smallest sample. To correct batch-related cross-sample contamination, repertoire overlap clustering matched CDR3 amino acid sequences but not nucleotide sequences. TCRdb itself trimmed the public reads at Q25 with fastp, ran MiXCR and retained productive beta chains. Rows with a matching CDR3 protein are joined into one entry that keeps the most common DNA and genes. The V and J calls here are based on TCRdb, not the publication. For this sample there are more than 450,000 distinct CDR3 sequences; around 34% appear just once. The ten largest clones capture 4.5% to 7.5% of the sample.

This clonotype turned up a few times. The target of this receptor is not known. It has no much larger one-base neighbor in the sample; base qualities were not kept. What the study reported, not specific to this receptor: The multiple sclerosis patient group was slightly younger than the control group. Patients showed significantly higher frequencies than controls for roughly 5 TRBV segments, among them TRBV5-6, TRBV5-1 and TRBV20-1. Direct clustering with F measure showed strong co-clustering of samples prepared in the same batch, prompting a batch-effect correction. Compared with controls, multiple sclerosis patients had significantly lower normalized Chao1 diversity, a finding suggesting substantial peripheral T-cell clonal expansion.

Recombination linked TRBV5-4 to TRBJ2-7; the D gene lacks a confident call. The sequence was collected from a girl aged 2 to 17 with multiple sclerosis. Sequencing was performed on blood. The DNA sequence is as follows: TGTGCCAGCGGCGCGGCTCTAGGCTACGAGCAGTACTTC. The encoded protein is CASGAALGYEQYF. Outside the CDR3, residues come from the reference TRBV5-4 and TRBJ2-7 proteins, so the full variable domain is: ETGVTQSPTHLIKTRGQQVTLRCSSQSGHNTVSWYQQALGQGPQFIFQYYREEENGRGNFPPRFSGLQFPNYSSELNVNALELDDSALYLCASGAALGYEQYFGPGTRLTVT.